This T cell receptor (beta chain) was sequenced in a study of glioma-infiltrating T cells after dendritic cell vaccination. The CDR3 is 19 residues long. Germline V gene data show CDR1 as SGDLS and CDR2 as YYNGEE. Trimming at V came to 4 bases and at J to 4 bases, leaving 14 bases not matched to a gene. Findings of the study overall: Only a small number of patients had complete blood and tumor samples.

In regard to this clone: What it binds is not known.

Isocitrate dehydrogenase mutation was absent in all glioblastoma patients. Libraries were prepared by immunoSEQ multiplex PCR; TCRdb keeps only in-frame clonotypes and omits some of them. The sample includes more than 95,000 clones, roughly 80% of them seen just once. Sample: blood, taken before dendritic cell vaccination. This TCR was recovered from a human donor with glioblastoma. This chain joins TRBV9 and TRBJ2-2; 12 nucleotides align to TRBD2. CDR3 loop: CASSSRSLAGGRGTGELFF. CDR3 nucleotide sequence: TGTGCCAGCAGCTCCCGTAGTCTAGCGGGGGGGCGGGGCACCGGGGAGCTGTTTTTT.